These 7 T cell receptor beta chains originate from one sample sequenced in a study of early T cells in non-severe SARS-CoV-2 infection. TCRdb redid the calling of the 5' RACE reads with MiXCR, one entry per CDR3 protein. The sample lists approximately 30,000 distinct CDR3 sequences; 6.6% were seen once. The sample comprised whole blood. These receptors came from an adult who was a healthcare worker with PCR-confirmed SARS-CoV-2 infection or an uninfected control (not recorded which).

This clonotype was counted at least ten times. The rearrangement joins TRBV11-2 to TRBJ2-7, with D possibly being TRBD2 (5 bases). The CDR3 has 16 residues. Trimming removed 5 bases from V and 0 bases from J, with 17 bases in between. Germline CDR1 SGHAT, CDR2 FQNNGV. Here the CDR3 reads CASSHSAGYLSYEQYF. DNA for the CDR3: TGTGCCAGCAGCCACTCGGCGGGTTACCTCTCCTACGAGCAGTACTTC.

On this clonotype itself: The CDR3 does not close with the conserved phenylalanine or tryptophan, likely indicating a read error. This chain uses TRBV20-1 with TRBJ2-3, with TRBD2 matching 8 bases. V gave up 3 bases and J gave up 6 bases; unmatched junction bases: 17. Germline V gene lookup returns CDR1 DFQATT and CDR2 SNEGSKA (reference sequence). CDR3 length equals 17 residues. The CDR3 here is CSASPGTRIGGSDTQYL. The CDR3 DNA sequence: TGCAGTGCTAGTCCCGGGACTAGAATTGGGGGCAGTGATACGCAGTATTTA.

The gene calls are TRBV4-3 and TRBJ2-1; D unclear. With the DNA end fitting TRBJ2-7 better, the J assignment may be wrong. The CDR3 length is 14 residues. Germline CDR1 reads LGHNA; CDR2 reads YSLEER. As DNA, the CDR3 is TGCGCCAGCAGCCAAGTAGAGTTTCTGAATGAGCAGTACTTC. Translation gives CASSQVEFLNEQYF.

Relative to its sample, this clonotype is medium-sized (0.01 to 0.1%). This rearrangement joins TRBV6-5 to TRBJ2-3, with 13 bases fitting TRBD2. Germline lookup yields CDR1 MNHEY and CDR2 SVGAGI. The CDR3 is 14 amino acids. The V segment lost 4 bases and the J segment 5 bases; nucleotides outside the gene matches: 0. The CDR3 DNA reads TGTGCCAGCAGTTGGACTAGCGGGAGAGATACGCAGTATTTT. It yields the protein CASSWTSGRDTQYF.

This clonotype has a count of ten or more. V and J are TRBV6-5 and TRBJ1-1; D call uncertain. The CDR3 sequence is 16 residues long. Trimming left V 4 bases short and J 0 bases short, with 15 bases between. Germline loops: CDR1 MNHEY, CDR2 SVGAGI. The DNA for the CDR3 is TGTGCCAGCAGTTCCCGACAAGCCATAATGAACACTGAAGCTTTCTTT. This gives the protein CASSSRQAIMNTEAFF.

This clonotype has a count of ten or more. This rearrangement joins TRBV9 to TRBJ2-7; TRBD2 matches at 8 bases. After removal of 0 bases from V and 4 bases from J, the junction contained 3 bases not matched to a gene. The CDR3 spans 14 residues. Germline values: CDR1 SGDLS, CDR2 YYNGEE. The CDR3 DNA reads as TGTGCCAGCAGCGTAGAAGCGGGAGCGTACGAGCAGTACTTC. Translated: CASSVEAGAYEQYF.

As for this clonotype: This sequence may be a read error, since a much larger clone differs from it by one base. This rearrangement joins TRBV2 to TRBJ1-2; no definite D call. This CDR3 is 13 amino acids long. The V gene's germline CDR1 is SNHLY and CDR2 FYNNEI. CDR3 residues: CASKGSRLVGHTF. As DNA, the CDR3 is TGTGCGTCGAAGGGCAGCCGTCTGGTTGGCCACACCTTC.